Here is one T cell receptor (beta chain) with its context. The assay was immunoSEQ multiplex PCR, and TCRdb's table has in-frame clones only and misses some. The sample records around 100,000 clones, approximately 90% being singletons. The germline gives CDR1 SGHAT, CDR2 FQNNGV. CDR3 length: 18 amino acids. Germline trimming cut 0 bases from V and 1 base from J; bases unmatched to any gene: 5. The data were taken from a study of T cell changes during pregnancy in multiple sclerosis. The receptor was derived from a female donor with multiple sclerosis, enrolled in a pregnancy study. The sample was peripheral blood, taken after pregnancy. The gene calls are TRBV11-2 and TRBJ2-6; 8 bases align to TRBD1. The CDR3 DNA reads TGTGCCAGCAGCTTAGATCTGGACAGGGTTTCTGGGGCCAACGTCCTGACTTTC. Translation gives CASSLDLDRVSGANVLTF.